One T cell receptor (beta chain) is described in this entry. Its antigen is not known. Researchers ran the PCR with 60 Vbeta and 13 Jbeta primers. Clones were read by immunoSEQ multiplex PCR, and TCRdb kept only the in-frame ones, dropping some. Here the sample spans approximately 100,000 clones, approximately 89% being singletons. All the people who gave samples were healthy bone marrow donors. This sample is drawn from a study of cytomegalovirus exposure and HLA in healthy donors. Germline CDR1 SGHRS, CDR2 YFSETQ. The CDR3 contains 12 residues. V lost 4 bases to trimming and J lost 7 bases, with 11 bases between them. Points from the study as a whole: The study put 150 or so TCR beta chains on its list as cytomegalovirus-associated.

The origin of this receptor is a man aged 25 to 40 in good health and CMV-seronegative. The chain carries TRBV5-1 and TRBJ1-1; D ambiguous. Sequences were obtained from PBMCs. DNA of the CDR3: TGCGCCAGCAGCACACGAAGTAATGAAGCTTTCTTT. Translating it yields CASSTRSNEAFF.